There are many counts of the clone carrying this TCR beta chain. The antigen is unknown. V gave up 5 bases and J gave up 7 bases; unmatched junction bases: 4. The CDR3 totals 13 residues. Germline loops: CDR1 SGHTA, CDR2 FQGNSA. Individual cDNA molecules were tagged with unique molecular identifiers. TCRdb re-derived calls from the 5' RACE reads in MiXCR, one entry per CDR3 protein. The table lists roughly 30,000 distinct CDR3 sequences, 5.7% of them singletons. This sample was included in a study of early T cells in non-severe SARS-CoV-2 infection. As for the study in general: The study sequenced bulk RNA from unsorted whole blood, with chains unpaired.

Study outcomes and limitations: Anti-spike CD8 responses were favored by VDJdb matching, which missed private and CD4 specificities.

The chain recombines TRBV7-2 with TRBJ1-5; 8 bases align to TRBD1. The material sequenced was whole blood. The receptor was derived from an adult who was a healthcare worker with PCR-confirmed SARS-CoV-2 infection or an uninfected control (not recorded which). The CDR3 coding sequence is TGTGCCAGCAGCCCGGACAGGGAGCAGCCCCAGCATTTT. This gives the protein CASSPDREQPQHF.